This TCR beta chain derives from a study of T-cell memory formation after mild COVID-19. Study-level results: The CD4+ clones that contracted clustered mainly within CM and EM, and the CD8+ clones concentrated in EMRA. Cross-reactive memory apparently joined, as some responding clones appeared in pre-infection memory. CD4/CD8 balance held among clones contracting day 15 to 85, and later expanders leaned CD4+.

This clonotype came up a few times. Its antigen is unknown. TCRalpha and TCRbeta libraries used 5'RACE with constant-segment primers and UMIs. TCRdb recomputed calls from the 5' RACE reads with MiXCR, one row per CDR3 protein. The sample includes 400,000 or so distinct CDR3 sequences, 20% of them seen just once. V dropped 4 bases and J dropped 6 bases, with 6 bases sitting between them. Germline V gene data show CDR1 as SQVTM and CDR2 as ANQGSEA. The CDR3 contains 10 residues. The sample comprised PBMCs or a T cell subset sorted from them (not recorded which). The chain links TRBV29-1 to TRBJ1-1, with no clear D. The clonotype comes from an adult woman who had mild COVID-19 (a few samples of this study predate the infection). Cell type and time point are not known. Here the CDR3 DNA reads TGCAGCGTTGGGGATCCTGAAGCTTTCTTT. Translation gives CSVGDPEAFF.